This passage covers 2 T cell receptor beta chains from one sample sequenced in a study of early T cells in non-severe SARS-CoV-2 infection. MiXCR was run by TCRdb on the 5' RACE reads, yielding one entry per CDR3 protein. The sample includes about 80,000 distinct CDR3 sequences, 5% of them seen just once. This specimen was whole blood, taken at baseline. The origin of the receptors is an adult who was a healthcare worker with PCR-confirmed SARS-CoV-2 infection or an uninfected control (not recorded which).

This clonotype came up many times. The rearrangement uses TRBV20-1 and TRBJ1-3, with a weak D call TRBD1 (5 bases). Germline V CDR1 and CDR2: DFQATT, SNEGSKA (reference sequence). V shed 0 bases and J shed 5 bases, with 8 bases lying between them. This CDR3 has 13 residues. CDR3 loop: CSARDRDRNTIYF. The CDR3 nucleotides are TGCAGTGCTAGAGACAGGGATCGAAACACCATATATTTT.

The table lists this clonotype with many counts. The chain uses TRBV12-3 or TRBV12-4 and TRBJ2-7, with no clear D. V lost 1 base and J lost 7, with 14 bases in between. CDR3 size: 14 residues. The CDR3 sequence: CASSLGRDLGEQYF. Written as DNA, the CDR3 is TGTGCCAGCAGTTTAGGCAGAGACCTTGGAGAGCAGTACTTC.